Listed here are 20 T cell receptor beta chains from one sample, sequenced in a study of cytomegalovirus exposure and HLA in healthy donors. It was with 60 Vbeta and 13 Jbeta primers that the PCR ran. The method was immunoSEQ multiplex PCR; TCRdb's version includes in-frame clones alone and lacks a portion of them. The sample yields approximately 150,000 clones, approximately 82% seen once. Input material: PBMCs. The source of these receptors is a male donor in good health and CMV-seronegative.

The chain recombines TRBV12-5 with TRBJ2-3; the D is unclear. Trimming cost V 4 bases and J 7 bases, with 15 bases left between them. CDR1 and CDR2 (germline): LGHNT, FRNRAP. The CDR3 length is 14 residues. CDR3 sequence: CASGSANERNTQYF. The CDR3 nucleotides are TGTGCTAGTGGTTCCGCGAATGAGAGGAATACGCAGTATTTT.

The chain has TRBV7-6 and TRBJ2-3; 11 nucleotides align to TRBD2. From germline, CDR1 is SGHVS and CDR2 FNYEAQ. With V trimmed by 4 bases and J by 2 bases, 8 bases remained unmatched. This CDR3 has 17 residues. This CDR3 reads CASSSPTSGEDTDTQYF. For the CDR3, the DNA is TGTGCCAGCAGCTCCCCGACTAGCGGGGAGGACACAGATACGCAGTATTTT.

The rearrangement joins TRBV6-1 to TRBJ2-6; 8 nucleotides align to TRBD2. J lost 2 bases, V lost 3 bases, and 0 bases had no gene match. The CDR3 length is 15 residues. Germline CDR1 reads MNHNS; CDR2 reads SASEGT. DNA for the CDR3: TGTGCCAGCAGTGACGGGAGGGCTGGGGCCAACGTCCTGACTTTC. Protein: CASSDGRAGANVLTF.

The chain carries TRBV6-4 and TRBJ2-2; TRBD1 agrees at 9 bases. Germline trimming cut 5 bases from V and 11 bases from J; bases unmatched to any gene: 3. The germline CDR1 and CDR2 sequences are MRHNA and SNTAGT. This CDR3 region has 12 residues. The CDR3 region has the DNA TGTGCCAGCAGTTCGGACAGGGGAGAGCTGTTTTTT. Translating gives CASSSDRGELFF.

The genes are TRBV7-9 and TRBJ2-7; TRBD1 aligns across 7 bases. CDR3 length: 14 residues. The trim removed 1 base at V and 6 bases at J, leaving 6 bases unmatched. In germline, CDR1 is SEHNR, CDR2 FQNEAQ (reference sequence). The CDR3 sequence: CASSLGQGVAEQYF. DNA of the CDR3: TGTGCCAGCAGCTTAGGACAGGGAGTTGCCGAGCAGTACTTC.

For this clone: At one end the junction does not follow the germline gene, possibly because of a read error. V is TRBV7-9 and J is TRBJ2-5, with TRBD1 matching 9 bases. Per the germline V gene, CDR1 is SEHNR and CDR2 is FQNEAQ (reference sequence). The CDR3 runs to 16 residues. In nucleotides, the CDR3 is TGTTCCAGCAGCTTTCGCCGGGACAGGGAGGGGGAGACCCAGTACTTC. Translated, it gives CSSSFRRDREGETQYF.

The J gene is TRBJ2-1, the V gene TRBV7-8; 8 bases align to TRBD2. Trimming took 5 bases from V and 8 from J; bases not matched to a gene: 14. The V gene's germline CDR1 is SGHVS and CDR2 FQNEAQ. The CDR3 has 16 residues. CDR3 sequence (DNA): TGTGCCAGCAGCCCCACTCACGGGGGGGGGTGGGATGAGCAGTTCTTC. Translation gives CASSPTHGGGWDEQFF.

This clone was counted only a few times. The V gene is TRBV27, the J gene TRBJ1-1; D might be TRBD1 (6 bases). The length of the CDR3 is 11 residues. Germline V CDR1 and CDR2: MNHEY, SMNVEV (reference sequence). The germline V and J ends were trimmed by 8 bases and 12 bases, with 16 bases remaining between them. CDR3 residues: CASPSGGASFF. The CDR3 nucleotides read TGTGCCAGCCCCTCTGGGGGCGCTTCTTTCTTT.

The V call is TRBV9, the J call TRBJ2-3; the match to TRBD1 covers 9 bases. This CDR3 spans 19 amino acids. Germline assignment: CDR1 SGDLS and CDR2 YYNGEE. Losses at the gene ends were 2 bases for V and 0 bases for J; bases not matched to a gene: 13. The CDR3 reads CASSVTSHGQGRSTDTQYF. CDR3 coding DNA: TGTGCCAGCAGCGTGACCTCGCACGGACAGGGGAGAAGCACAGATACGCAGTATTTT.

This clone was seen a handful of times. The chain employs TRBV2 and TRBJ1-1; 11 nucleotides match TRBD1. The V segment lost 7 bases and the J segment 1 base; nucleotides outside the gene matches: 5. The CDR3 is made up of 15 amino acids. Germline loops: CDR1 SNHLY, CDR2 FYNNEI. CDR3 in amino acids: CASTRTGGENTEAFF. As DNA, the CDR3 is TGTGCCAGCACTCGGACAGGGGGCGAGAACACTGAAGCTTTCTTT.

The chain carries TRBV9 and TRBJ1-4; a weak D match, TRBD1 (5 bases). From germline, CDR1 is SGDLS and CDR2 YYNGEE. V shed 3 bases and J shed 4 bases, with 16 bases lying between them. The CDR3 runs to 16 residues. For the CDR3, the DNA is TGTGCCAGCAGCGCCGGGGGAGGGGTTGGTAATGAAAAACTGTTTTTT. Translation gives CASSAGGGVGNEKLFF.

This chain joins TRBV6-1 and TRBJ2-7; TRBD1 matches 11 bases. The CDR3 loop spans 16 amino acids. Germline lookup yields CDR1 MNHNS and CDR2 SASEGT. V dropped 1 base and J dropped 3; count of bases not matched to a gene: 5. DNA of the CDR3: TGTGCCAGCAGTGAAGTCCCCGGGACAGGGGGCTACGAGCAGTACTTC. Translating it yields CASSEVPGTGGYEQYF.

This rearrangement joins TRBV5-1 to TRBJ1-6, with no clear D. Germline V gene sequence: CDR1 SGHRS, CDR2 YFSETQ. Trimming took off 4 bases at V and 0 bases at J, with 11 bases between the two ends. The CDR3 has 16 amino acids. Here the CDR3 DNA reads TGCGCCAGCAGCCACCGGGATAGCTCCTATAATTCACCCCTCCACTTT. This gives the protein CASSHRDSSYNSPLHF.

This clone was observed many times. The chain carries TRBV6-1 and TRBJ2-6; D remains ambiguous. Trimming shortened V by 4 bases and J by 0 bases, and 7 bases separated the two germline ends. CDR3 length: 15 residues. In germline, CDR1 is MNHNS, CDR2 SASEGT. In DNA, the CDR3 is TGTGCCAGCAGTGTCAGTGACTCTGGGGCCAACGTCCTGACTTTC. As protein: CASSVSDSGANVLTF.

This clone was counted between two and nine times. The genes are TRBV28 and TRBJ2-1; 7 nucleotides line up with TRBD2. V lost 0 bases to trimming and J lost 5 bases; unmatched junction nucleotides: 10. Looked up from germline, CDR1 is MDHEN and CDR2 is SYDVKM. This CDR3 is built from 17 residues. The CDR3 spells CASSLCLAGGIHNEQFF. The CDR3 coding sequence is TGTGCCAGCAGTTTATGCTTAGCGGGCGGGATACACAATGAGCAGTTCTTC.

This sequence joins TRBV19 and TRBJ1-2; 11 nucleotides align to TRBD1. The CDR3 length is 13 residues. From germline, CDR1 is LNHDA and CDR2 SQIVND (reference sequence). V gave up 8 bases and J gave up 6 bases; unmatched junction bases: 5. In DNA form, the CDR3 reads TGTGCCAGTGGACAGGGGGCGGGAGATGGCTACACCTTC. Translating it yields CASGQGAGDGYTF. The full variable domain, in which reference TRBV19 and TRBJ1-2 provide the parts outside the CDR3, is DGGITQSPKYLFRKEGQNVTLSCEQNLNHDAMYWYRQDPGQGLRLIYYSQIVNDFQKGDIAEGYSVSREKKESFPLTVTSAQKNPTAFYLCASGQGAGDGYTFGSGTRLTVV.

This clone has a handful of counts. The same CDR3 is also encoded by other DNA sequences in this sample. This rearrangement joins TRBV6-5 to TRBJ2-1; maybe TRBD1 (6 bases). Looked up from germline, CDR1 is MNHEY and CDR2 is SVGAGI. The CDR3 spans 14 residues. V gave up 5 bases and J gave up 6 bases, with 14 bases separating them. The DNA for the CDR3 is TGTGCCAGCAGTCGCGCCGACAGGTTCAATGAGCAGTTCTTC. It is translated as CASSRADRFNEQFF.

The CDR3 sequence: CASSNSWGSGGQETQYF. CDR3 DNA sequence: TGTGCCAGCAGCAACTCCTGGGGTAGCGGGGGGCAAGAGACCCAGTACTTC. V gene TRBV7-7 combines with J gene TRBJ2-5; 10 bases map to TRBD2. This CDR3 region has 17 residues. Germline V gives CDR1 SSHAT, CDR2 FNYEAQ (reference sequence). V shed 5 bases and J 2 bases; nucleotides not matched to a gene: 11. The variable domain in full, with the rest retrieved from reference TRBV7-7 and TRBJ2-5, is GAGVSQSPRYKVTKRGQDVTLRCDPISSHATLYWYQQALGQGPEFLTYFNYEAQPDKSGLPSDRFSAERPEGSISTLTIQRTEQRDSAMYRCASSNSWGSGGQETQYFGPGTRLLVL.

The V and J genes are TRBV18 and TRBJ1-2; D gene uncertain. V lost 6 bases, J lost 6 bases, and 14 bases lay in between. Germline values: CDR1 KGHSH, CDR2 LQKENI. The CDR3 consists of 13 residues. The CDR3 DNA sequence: TGTGCCAGCTCCGCGGCCGAGGGTCATGGCTACACCTTC. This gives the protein CASSAAEGHGYTF.

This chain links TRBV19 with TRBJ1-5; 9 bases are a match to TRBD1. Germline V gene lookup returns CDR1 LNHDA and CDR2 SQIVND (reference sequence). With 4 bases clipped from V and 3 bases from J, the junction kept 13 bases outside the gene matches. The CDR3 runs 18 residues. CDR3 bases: TGTGCCAGTAGTACGCGGACAGGGGAAGGCAAGTACAATCAGCCCCAGCATTTT. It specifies CASSTRTGEGKYNQPQHF.